These T cell receptor beta chains were read from a single sample in a study of cytomegalovirus exposure and HLA in healthy donors. Measured with immunoSEQ multiplex PCR; TCRdb has only the in-frame clones, and not every one. Of around 100,000 clones in the sample, about 74% were seen once. Specimen: PBMCs. The receptors originated from a man aged 25-45 years in good health and CMV-seropositive. Each CDR3 is given without its conserved first and last residue. The size entry is marked missing in some rows and otherwise reads once, few, many or a size class.

v_gene	abundance	j_gene	CDR3aa
TRBV11-2	-	TRBJ2-7	ASSSLQGQGAYEQY
TRBV6-6	few	TRBJ1-6	ASSTTVYNSPLH
TRBV14	-	TRBJ1-5	ASSQVERGLVRGSNQPQH
TRBV28	-	TRBJ2-5	ASSRTPGGAGETQY
TRBV11-2	-	TRBJ1-1	ASSLDQDRGAF
TRBV7-9	once	TRBJ2-7	ASSGTGTENYEQY
TRBV9	-	TRBJ2-6	ASSRGGQGGSGANVLT
TRBV28	-	TRBJ1-1	ASSPYSTEAF
TRBV13	medium-sized	TRBJ1-1	ASSLGTGYTEAF
TRBV6-6	-	TRBJ1-2	ASRTDRANYGYT
TRBV4-1	-	TRBJ2-1	ASSQEWRGGNEQF
TRBV19	-	TRBJ2-3	ASSIGTSGGYTDTQY
TRBV6-6	-	TRBJ2-7	ASMVAGTSPYEQY
TRBV6-1	-	TRBJ1-2	ASSADRLYGYT
TRBV4-3	-	TRBJ2-7	ASSPQGQGSYEQY
TRBV14	-	TRBJ1-3	ASSRTGFGNTIY
TRBV30	-	TRBJ2-5	AWSGRGGLETQY
TRBV4-1	-	TRBJ2-5	ASSRGARETQY
TRBV11-2	-	TRBJ1-6	ASSLVGDSPLH
TRBV7-9	-	TRBJ1-2	SSSLGGGYGYT
TRBV2	-	TRBJ2-3	ASSEPLTGSKPSTDTQY
TRBV5-1	-	TRBJ2-6	ASRDRSSGANVLT
TRBV2	-	TRBJ2-3	ATGPPGGGTDTQY
TRBV5-5	few	TRBJ1-1	ASSRGQGPPLAF
TRBV2	-	TRBJ1-1	ASSEGQTSNTEAF
TRBV7-2	-	TRBJ2-3	ASSPNTERRDTQY
TRBV5-4	-	TRBJ2-7	ASSTGHLYEQY
TRBV11-2	-	TRBJ2-4	ASSFQGGENIQY
TRBV30	-	TRBJ1-5	AWSRRSLNQPQH
TRBV11-2	-	TRBJ1-2	ASSSAGYLGILSDGYT
TRBV19	-	-	ASQGQKPYEQY
TRBV27	-	TRBJ2-6	ASSKDRGSAGGANVLT
TRBV30	-	TRBJ1-1	AWRDPGQMNTEAF
TRBV5-1	once	TRBJ1-3	ASSLEAPGNTIY
TRBV5-4	-	TRBJ1-1	ASRRRDSNTEAF
TRBV7-9	-	TRBJ1-4	ASSLGHGEKLF
TRBV27	once	TRBJ2-7	ASSPTDSFLSEQY
TRBV2	-	TRBJ2-2	ASSRGFATAGELF
TRBV30	-	TRBJ1-2	AWTKDSPLFYGYP
TRBV14	-	TRBJ2-5	ASSQDHGLAGETQY
TRBV11-3	-	TRBJ2-1	ASSLAGGSYNEQF
TRBV18	-	TRBJ1-4	ASSSSTNEKLF
TRBV10-3	-	TRBJ2-3	AISNGGASDTQY
TRBV6-5	-	TRBJ1-5	ASSRGQGNQPQH
TRBV28	-	TRBJ1-5	ASSNTGNQPQH